These T cell receptor beta chains were read from a single sample in a study of T-cell memory formation after mild COVID-19. In TCRdb, the 5' RACE reads were re-called with MiXCR into one record per CDR3 protein. The sample has around 510,000 distinct CDR3 sequences; roughly a fifth are singletons. What was sequenced was PBMCs or a T cell subset sorted from them (not recorded which). These receptors were taken from an adult woman who had mild COVID-19 (a few samples of this study predate the infection). Cell type and time point are not known. CDR3s include the opening cysteine and the closing phenylalanine or tryptophan. D genes are given only for firm matches. Part of the rows lack a size; the others show once, few, many or a class for expanded clones.

TRBV11-2	14	-	TRBJ1-1	few	TGTGCCAGCAGCTTGAGGGGGATACACACTGAAGCTTTCTTT	CASSLRGIHTEAFF
TRBV6-2/TRBV6-3	11	-	TRBJ2-5	few	TGTGCCAGCACCCATGGGGAGACCCAGTACTTC	CASTHGETQYF
TRBV7-9	14	-	TRBJ1-2	-	TGTGCCAGCAGCTTAAACTCGGGTTACGATGGCTACACCTTC	CASSLNSGYDGYTF
TRBV2	12	-	TRBJ2-7	-	TGTGCCAGCAGTGAGACGGGCTACGAGCAGTACTTC	CASSETGYEQYF
TRBV5-1	16	TRBD2	TRBJ2-3	few	TGCGCCAGCAGCGCTGCGCCGCTAGCGGGCACAGATACGCAGTATTTT	CASSAAPLAGTDTQYF
TRBV7-9	13	-	TRBJ1-6	-	TGTGCCAGCAGCTCCCAGACGCAATCACCCCTCCACTTT	CASSSQTQSPLHF
TRBV7-8	16	TRBD2	TRBJ2-4	many	TGTGCCAGCAGCTTAGCGAGGACTAGTCCCAAAAACATTCAGTACTTC	CASSLARTSPKNIQYF
TRBV12-3/TRBV12-4	14	-	TRBJ1-2	-	TGTGCCAGCAGTTTAATAATAGGGGCGGATGGCTACACCTTC	CASSLIIGADGYTF
TRBV6-2/TRBV6-3	13	TRBD1	TRBJ2-7	few	TGTGCCAGCGCGGTGACAGGGGCCTACGAGCAGTACTTC	CASAVTGAYEQYF
TRBV6-1	15	TRBD1	TRBJ1-1	few	TGTGCCAGCAGTTTGTTGACAGGGGGAATCACTGAAGCTTTCTTT	CASSLLTGGITEAFF
TRBV12-3/TRBV12-4	15	-	TRBJ1-5	-	TGTGCCAGCAGTTCAGGACCGACCAGGGATCAGCCCCAGCATTTT	CASSSGPTRDQPQHF
TRBV24-1	12	-	TRBJ2-7	-	TGTGCCACCAGTGATTTCGGACGGTTACAGTACTTC	CATSDFGRLQYF
TRBV12-3/TRBV12-4	13	-	TRBJ1-1	few	TGTGCCAGCAGTCTCTTAACCGGGCTCGAAGCTTTCTTT	CASSLLTGLEAFF
TRBV3-1	15	-	TRBJ2-5	-	TGTGCCAGCAGCCAGTCGTGGGGGTACCAAGAGACCCAGTACTTC	CASSQSWGYQETQYF
TRBV27	16	-	TRBJ2-3	-	TGTGCCAGCAGTTTCTCCGGGGCGGGGTTTGAAGATACGCAGTATTTT	CASSFSGAGFEDTQYF
TRBV5-1	13	-	TRBJ2-2	few	TGCGCCAGCAGCTTGGAAGTAGGCGGGGAGCTGTTTTTT	CASSLEVGGELFF
TRBV11-2	18	-	TRBJ2-3	few	TGTGCCAGCAGCTTAGTGGGCAGTTTATGGCCCTTCGGTGATACGCAGTATTTT	CASSLVGSLWPFGDTQYF
TRBV7-9	12	-	TRBJ1-3	-	TGCTCTAGTTCCTTTAATGGAAACACCATATATTTT	CSSSFNGNTIYF
TRBV4-1	15	-	TRBJ1-4	few	TGCGCCAGCAGCCAAGAAAGTCAGTTAAAGGAAAAACTGTTTTTT	CASSQESQLKEKLFF
TRBV7-8	16	-	TRBJ1-5	few	TGTGCCAGCAGCTTAAGGGTCTGGGACACCCCGGCCCCCCAGCATTTT	CASSLRVWDTPAPQHF
TRBV6-1	14	-	TRBJ1-5	-	TGTGCCAGCAGTGGAGACCCCTGGGGTCAGCCCCAGCATTTT	CASSGDPWGQPQHF
TRBV21-1	16	-	TRBJ2-2	-	TGTGCCAGCAAACCGGGACAGCCACCGAGAACCGGGGAGCTGTTTTTT	CASKPGQPPRTGELFF
TRBV7-9	13	-	TRBJ1-5	few	TGTGCCAGCAGCTCCGGCATGTACACGCCCCAGCATTTT	CASSSGMYTPQHF
TRBV4-1	15	TRBD1	TRBJ1-2	many	TGCGCCAGCAGCCAGGGACAGGGGGCTAACTATGGCTACACCTTC	CASSQGQGANYGYTF
TRBV29-1	12	-	TRBJ2-2	-	TGCAGCGTTAATTCAGTGTCCGGGGAGCTGTTTTTT	CSVNSVSGELFF
TRBV3-1	17	-	TRBJ1-6	-	TGTGCCAGCAGCCAAGAGGGTAGCCCGCCCCCTAATTCACCCCTCCACTTT	CASSQEGSPPPNSPLHF
TRBV6-5	15	TRBD1	TRBJ2-7	many	TGTGCCAGCAGTTACCGGGGACAGGGAACCTACGAGCAGTACTTC	CASSYRGQGTYEQYF
TRBV7-6	19	-	TRBJ2-1	-	TGTGCCAGCAGCTTAGTCGCTGCCCCTAGCGCAAGCTCCTACAATGAGCAGTTCTTC	CASSLVAAPSASSYNEQFF
TRBV19	15	-	TRBJ2-3	few	TGTGCCAGTAGTATCCCCAGGACTGACACAGATACGCAGTATTTT	CASSIPRTDTDTQYF
TRBV19	14	TRBD1	TRBJ1-2	once	TGTGCCAGTACCGCGGACAGGGGCCTATATGGCTACACCTTC	CASTADRGLYGYTF
TRBV18	15	TRBD1	TRBJ2-6	few	TGTGCCAGCTCACCCGGACAGGGGGGGACCAACGTCCTGACTTTC	CASSPGQGGTNVLTF
TRBV12-3/TRBV12-4	15	TRBD1	TRBJ1-5	-	TGTGCCAGCAGTTCTGGTTGGGACAGGGACCAGCCCCAGCATTTT	CASSSGWDRDQPQHF
TRBV30	11	-	TRBJ2-7	few	TGTGCCTGGAGTGTACGCCACGAGCAGTACTTC	CAWSVRHEQYF
TRBV7-6	15	TRBD1	TRBJ2-3	-	TGTGCCAGCAGCCCTCGACAGGGGGCAGGAGATACGCAGTATTTT	CASSPRQGAGDTQYF
TRBV7-9	14	-	TRBJ1-2	-	TGTGCCAGCAGCCCCCGAACAGTACGATCCGGCTACACCTTC	CASSPRTVRSGYTF
TRBV3-1	15	-	TRBJ2-2	many	TGTGCCAGCAGCCTAGGGGGGGCTCGCACCGGGGAGCTGTTTTTT	CASSLGGARTGELFF
TRBV29-1	14	TRBD1	TRBJ2-3	-	TGCAGCGTACCGGGACAGGGAAACACAGATACGCAGTATTTT	CSVPGQGNTDTQYF
TRBV5-1	14	-	TRBJ2-2	few	TGCGCCAGCGGGGGACCGTCGAACACCGGGGAGCTGTTTTTT	CASGGPSNTGELFF
TRBV25-1	12	-	TRBJ1-2	-	TGTGCCAGCAGTGACGCAGGGGCTGGCTACACCTTC	CASSDAGAGYTF
TRBV7-9	12	-	TRBJ1-1	few	TGTGCCAGCAGTCGCTTTCCAGCTGAAGCTTTCTTT	CASSRFPAEAFF
TRBV20-1	15	TRBD2	TRBJ2-7	few	TGCAGTGCTAGCGCCCCGCAGAGCGGGAGGGCCGAGCAGTACTTC	CSASAPQSGRAEQYF
TRBV5-1	14	-	TRBJ2-7	-	TGCGCCAGCAGCTCTTCTGCGGGACCCTACGAGCAGTACTTC	CASSSSAGPYEQYF
TRBV25-1	13	-	TRBJ2-7	many	TGTGCCAGCACAGACCCACCAGGAGACGAGCAGTACTTC	CASTDPPGDEQYF